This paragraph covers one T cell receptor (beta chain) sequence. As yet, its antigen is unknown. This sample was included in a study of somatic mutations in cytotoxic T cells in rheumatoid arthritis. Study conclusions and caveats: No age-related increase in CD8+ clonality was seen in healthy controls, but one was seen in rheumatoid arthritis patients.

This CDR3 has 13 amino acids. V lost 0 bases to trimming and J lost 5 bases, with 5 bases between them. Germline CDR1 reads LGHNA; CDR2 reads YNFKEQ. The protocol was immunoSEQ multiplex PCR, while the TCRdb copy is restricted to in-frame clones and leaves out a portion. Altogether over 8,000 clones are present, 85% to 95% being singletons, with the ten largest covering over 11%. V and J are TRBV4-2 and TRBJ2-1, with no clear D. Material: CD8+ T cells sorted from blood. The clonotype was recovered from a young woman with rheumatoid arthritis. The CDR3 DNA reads TGTGCCAGCAGCCAAGATTCCAACAATGAGCAGTTCTTC. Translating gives CASSQDSNNEQFF.